This T cell receptor beta chain originates from a study of T cells after posttransplantation cyclophosphamide. Study-wide results and limits: Donor CD8+ memory clones often dominated recipient blood repertoires at later times. Recipient CMV seropositivity and CMV reactivation strongly tracked TRB clonality.

CDR1 is SGHDT and CDR2 is YYEEEE in the germline V gene. V was pared by 4 bases and J by 4 bases, with 9 bases of the junction left unmatched. The CDR3 is made up of 16 amino acids. Note on this clone: Its antigen is undetermined.

Sequencing was performed with immunoSEQ multiplex PCR; in TCRdb, only in-frame clones are kept and a portion is missing. The table lists about 66,000 clones, about 93% of them singletons. The related graft donor's blood sample was taken on the day of bone marrow donation. The specimen was PBMCs. This receptor was obtained from a woman between 25 and 40 years old in good health and a related stem cell transplant donor. This rearrangement joins TRBV5-6 to TRBJ2-5; 11 bases map to TRBD1. In DNA form, the CDR3 reads TGTGCCAGCAGCATTGCCGGACAGGGGGCTTTAGAGACCCAGTACTTC. This codes for CASSIAGQGALETQYF.